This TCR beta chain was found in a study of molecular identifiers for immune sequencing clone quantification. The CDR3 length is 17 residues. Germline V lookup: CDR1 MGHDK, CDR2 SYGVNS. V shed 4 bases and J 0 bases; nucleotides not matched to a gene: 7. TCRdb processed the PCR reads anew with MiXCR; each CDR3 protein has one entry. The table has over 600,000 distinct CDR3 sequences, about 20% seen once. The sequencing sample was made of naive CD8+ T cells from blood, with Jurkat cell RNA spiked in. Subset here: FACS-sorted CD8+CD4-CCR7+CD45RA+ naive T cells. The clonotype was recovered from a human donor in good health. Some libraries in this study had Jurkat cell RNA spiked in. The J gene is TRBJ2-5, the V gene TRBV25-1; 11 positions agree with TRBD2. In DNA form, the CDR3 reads TGTGCCAGCAGTGGACCACTAGCGGGGGTATACCAAGAGACCCAGTACTTC. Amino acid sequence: CASSGPLAGVYQETQYF.